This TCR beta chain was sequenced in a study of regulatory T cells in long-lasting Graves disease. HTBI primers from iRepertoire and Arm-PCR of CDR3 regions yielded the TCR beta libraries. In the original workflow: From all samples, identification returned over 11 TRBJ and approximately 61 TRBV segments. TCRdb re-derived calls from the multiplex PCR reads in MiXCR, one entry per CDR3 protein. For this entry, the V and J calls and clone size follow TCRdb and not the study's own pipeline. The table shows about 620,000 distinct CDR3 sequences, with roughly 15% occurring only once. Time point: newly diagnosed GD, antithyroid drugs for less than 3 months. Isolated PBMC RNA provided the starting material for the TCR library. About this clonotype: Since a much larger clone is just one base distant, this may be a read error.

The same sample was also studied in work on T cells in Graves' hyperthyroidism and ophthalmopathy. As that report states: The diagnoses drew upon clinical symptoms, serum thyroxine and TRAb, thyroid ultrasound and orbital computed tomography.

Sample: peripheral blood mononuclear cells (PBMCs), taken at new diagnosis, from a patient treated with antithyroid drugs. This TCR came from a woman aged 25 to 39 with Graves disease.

The CDR3 bases are TGTGCCAGCAGTTTAGGTGGATCCAGGGGAGCTTTCTTT. This codes for CASSLGGSRGAFF. The chain is built from TRBV27 and TRBJ1-1; D perhaps matches TRBD1 (6 bases). Germline V gives CDR1 MNHEY, CDR2 SMNVEV (reference sequence). The CDR3 consists of 13 residues. Trimming pared 2 bases from V and 10 bases from J, leaving 14 bases between.